This entry lists 32 T cell receptor beta chains sequenced from one sample in a study of blood T cell repertoires in COVID-19 (dated by TCRdb to about 2020). The library was built by means of the immunoSEQ multiplex PCR assay. As stored in TCRdb, this immuneACCESS dataset retains in-frame rearrangements with V and J assigned. A fraction of the clones does not appear; measured against another copy, unresolved V genes explain less than half of the discrepancy, and the remainder lacks a known reason. Within this sample are 150,000 or so clones, with roughly 80% of them counted one time only. Around 5.1% of the sample rests with the top ten. The sequencing input was PBMCs or T cells enriched from blood (not recorded which). Every receptor here comes from a woman in her thirties or forties with acute COVID-19.

This chain links TRBV7-2 with TRBJ1-2; TRBD1 agrees at 7 bases. CDR3 length: 16 residues. After removal of 5 bases from V and 0 bases from J, the junction contained 9 bases not matched to a gene. CDR1 and CDR2 (germline): SGHTA, FQGNSA. CDR3: CASSLRRTGANYGYTF. The CDR3 nucleotides are TGTGCCAGCAGCCTCCGCAGGACAGGAGCTAACTATGGCTACACCTTC.

This chain connects TRBV7-2 to TRBJ1-1; no reliable D call. This CDR3 comprises 14 residues. Germline CDR1 reads SGHTA; CDR2 reads FQGNSA. Deletions cut 1 base from V and 2 bases from J, with 8 bases between. In nucleotides, the CDR3 is TGTGCCAGCAGCTTAGGACTTTTTAACACTGAAGCTTTCTTT. It codes for CASSLGLFNTEAFF. Filled out from reference TRBV7-2 and TRBJ1-1, the complete variable domain reads GAGVSQSPSNKVTEKGKDVELRCDPISGHTALYWYRQSLGQGLEFLIYFQGNSAPDKSGLPSDRFSAERTGGSVSTLTIQRTQQEDSAVYLCASSLGLFNTEAFFGQGTRLTVV.

CDR3 coding DNA: TGTGCCAGCAGGTCAGGCGGGACTAGCGGGAGAATACACGAGCAGTACTTC. Translation: CASRSGGTSGRIHEQYF. This sequence joins TRBV28 and TRBJ2-7; 14 bases align to TRBD2. V lost 6 bases to trimming and J lost 5 bases; unmatched junction nucleotides: 12. The CDR3 runs 17 residues. Per germline, CDR1 MDHEN and CDR2 SYDVKM.

The rearrangement joins TRBV7-9 to TRBJ1-6, with D possibly matching TRBD1 (5 bases). V gave up 5 bases and J gave up 6 bases, with 11 bases separating them. This CDR3 is 14 amino acids long. CDR1 is SEHNR and CDR2 is FQNEAQ in the germline V gene (reference sequence). In DNA, the CDR3 is TGTGCCAGCAGCCCGCGGGACCTTAATTCACCCCTCCACTTT. Encoded protein: CASSPRDLNSPLHF.

J is TRBJ2-5 and V is TRBV10-3, with 10 bases fitting TRBD1. CDR3 length: 19 amino acids. V lost 3 bases and J lost 2; bases outside the gene matches: 15. The germline V gene has CDR1 ENHRY and CDR2 SYGVKD. The CDR3 region has the DNA TGTGCCATCAGTGAAGAGGGACAGGGGTTGGGGAGTCGGCAAGAGACCCAGTACTTC. Protein product: CAISEEGQGLGSRQETQYF.

Only one count was recorded for this clone. The V call is TRBV7-9, the J call TRBJ1-2; 9 bases are a match to TRBD1. Germline V gives CDR1 SEHNR, CDR2 FQNEAQ (reference sequence). The CDR3 runs to 13 residues. J lost 4 bases, V lost 5 bases, and 2 bases had no gene match. The CDR3 bases are TGTGCCAGCAGCCGGGGACAGGGCTATGGCTACACCTTC. This sequence encodes CASSRGQGYGYTF.

This chain connects TRBV19 to TRBJ2-3; unclear D gene. V lost 3 bases, J lost 7 bases, and 14 bases lay in between. CDR1 is LNHDA and CDR2 is SQIVND in the germline V gene (reference sequence). The CDR3 runs to 14 residues. This chain's CDR3 is CASSISGFTNTQYF. Written as DNA, the CDR3 is TGTGCCAGTAGTATTTCTGGTTTTACAAATACGCAGTATTTT.

This rearrangement joins TRBV2 to TRBJ1-6; D remains unclear. There are 18 residues in the CDR3. Germline lookup yields CDR1 SNHLY and CDR2 FYNNEI. V was clipped by 4 bases and J by 5 bases, with 21 bases between them. The CDR3 loop reads CASSATETNPPNNSPLHF. The CDR3 coding sequence is TGTGCCAGCAGTGCAACGGAGACCAACCCACCGAATAATTCACCCCTCCACTTT.

The CDR3 DNA is TGTGCCAGCAGCTTAGCTAGTCCGGGACTAGCGGGATCGGATACGCAGTATTTT. Translated: CASSLASPGLAGSDTQYF. The rearrangement uses TRBV11-2 and TRBJ2-3, with 13 bases lining up with TRBD2. The CDR3 length is 18 residues. Germline V CDR1 and CDR2: SGHAT, FQNNGV. V gave up 1 base and J gave up 6 bases; unmatched junction bases: 10.

This clone was detected only once. The V gene is TRBV5-1, the J gene TRBJ2-7, with TRBD2 matching 14 bases. J gave up 2 bases and V 4 bases, and 8 bases lay outside the gene matches. From germline, CDR1 is SGHRS and CDR2 YFSETQ. This CDR3 has 17 amino acids. CDR3 loop: CASSTRTSGRPTYEQYV. CDR3 DNA sequence: TGCGCCAGCAGCACTCGGACTAGCGGGAGGCCGACCTACGAGCAGTACGTC.

The CDR3 protein is CASSTGQAEFNEQFF. Written as DNA, the CDR3 is TGTGCCAGCAGCACGGGACAGGCCGAATTCAATGAGCAGTTCTTC. The chain carries TRBV5-4 and TRBJ2-1; TRBD1 aligns across 8 bases. The CDR3 consists of 15 residues. The germline gives CDR1 SGHNT, CDR2 YYREEE (reference sequence). The ends lost 4 bases at V and 6 bases at J; junction bases unmatched: 9.

This clone was seen a few times. The chain employs TRBV19 and TRBJ1-2; D perhaps matches TRBD1 (6 bases). The germline gives CDR1 LNHDA, CDR2 SQIVND (reference sequence). CDR3 length: 15 residues. The V end lost 7 bases, the J end lost 4 bases, and 19 bases lay between the germline ends. DNA for the CDR3: TGTGCCAGTAACCTTAGAACCGGGACAAGCTATGGCTACACCTTC. As protein: CASNLRTGTSYGYTF.

The genes are TRBV9 and TRBJ2-3; 8 bases fit TRBD1. This CDR3 spans 15 amino acids. Trimming at V came to 4 bases and at J to 3 bases, leaving 7 bases not matched to a gene. CDR1 SGDLS and CDR2 YYNGEE come from the germline V gene. CDR3 region: CASSTRTGSTDTQYF. The CDR3 DNA reads TGTGCCAGCAGCACAAGGACAGGGTCGACAGATACGCAGTATTTT.

The CDR3 loop is CASSDLGEKLFF. The CDR3 DNA reads as TGTGCCAGCAGTGATCTAGGCGAAAAACTGTTTTTT. The chain links TRBV2 to TRBJ1-4; no definite D call. Germline assignment: CDR1 SNHLY and CDR2 FYNNEI. V lost 3 bases, J lost 8 bases, and 7 bases lay in between. The CDR3 sequence is 12 residues long.

The rearrangement links TRBV19 to TRBJ2-1; TRBD2 agrees at 9 bases. With V trimmed by 2 bases and J by 6 bases, 8 bases remained unmatched. The CDR3 runs to 16 residues. Germline values: CDR1 LNHDA, CDR2 SQIVND (reference sequence). CDR3 nucleotide sequence: TGTGCCAGTAGTATATTGGTTGGCGGGAGGGCCAATGAGCAGTTCTTC. It codes for CASSILVGGRANEQFF.

The chain combines TRBV5-1 with TRBJ2-3; possible D gene TRBD2, 7 bases. The CDR3 totals 14 residues. Trimming took 4 bases from V and 2 from J, leaving 11 bases between them. Germline CDR1 is SGHRS and CDR2 is YFSETQ. In DNA, the CDR3 is TGCGCCAGCAGCAGGGGGGACTACACAGATACGCAGTATTTT. Translated, it gives CASSRGDYTDTQYF.

The V and J genes are TRBV5-5 and TRBJ2-7; D may be TRBD1 (5 bases). Germline V gene data show CDR1 as SGHKS and CDR2 as YYEKEE (reference sequence). The CDR3 spans 16 residues. V dropped 0 bases and J dropped 2 bases, with 15 bases sitting between them. CDR3 in amino acids: CASSLGGIQTTYEQYF. In DNA form, the CDR3 reads TGTGCCAGCAGCTTGGGGGGCATCCAAACCACCTACGAGCAGTACTTC.

Here the CDR3 reads CASSSGQVRYTEAFF. CDR3 bases: TGTGCCAGCTCATCCGGACAAGTGAGGTACACTGAAGCTTTCTTT. The chain employs TRBV18 and TRBJ1-1; the D gene is possibly TRBD1 (5 bases). The CDR3 loop spans 15 amino acids. V dropped 5 bases and J dropped 3 bases, with 16 bases sitting between them. The germline V gene encodes CDR1 KGHSH and CDR2 LQKENI.

In its sample, this clone was seen once. The rearrangement joins TRBV14 to TRBJ2-7; D is uncertain. V was cut by 4 bases and J by 3 bases, with 16 bases left in between. The germline gives CDR1 SGHDN, CDR2 FVKESK. This CDR3 has 15 residues. The CDR3 bases are TGTGCCAGCAGCCTTCGGGTCTCGAAATTCTACGAGCAGTACTTC. It is translated as CASSLRVSKFYEQYF. The full variable domain, in which reference TRBV14 and TRBJ2-7 provide the parts outside the CDR3, is EAGVTQFPSHSVIEKGQTVTLRCDPISGHDNLYWYRRVMGKEIKFLLHFVKESKQDESGMPNNRFLAERTGGTYSTLKVQPAELEDSGVYFCASSLRVSKFYEQYFGPGTRLTVT.

The genes are TRBV6-4 and TRBJ2-5, with TRBD2 matching 9 bases. The V gene end was trimmed by 3 bases and the J gene end by 1 base; junction bases not matched to a gene: 3. Germline V gene data show CDR1 as MRHNA and CDR2 as SNTAGT. The CDR3 spans 15 residues. The CDR3 nucleotides are TGTGCCAGCAGTGAAGTAGCGGGAGTCCAAGAGACCCAGTACTTC. Translating gives CASSEVAGVQETQYF.

The CDR3: CASTTSGRSTDTQYF. The CDR3, as DNA: TGTGCCAGCACCACTAGCGGGAGAAGCACAGATACGCAGTATTTT. The chain has TRBV6-5 and TRBJ2-3, with 11 bases fitting TRBD2. The V and J ends lost 7 bases and 0 bases, in that order; junction bases with no gene match: 3. The germline CDR1 and CDR2 sequences are MNHEY and SVGAGI. This CDR3 is built from 15 residues.

The chain carries TRBV19 and TRBJ1-2; 10 nucleotides agree with TRBD1. The CDR3 sequence is 15 residues long. The V gene end was trimmed by 5 bases and the J gene end by 4 bases; junction bases not matched to a gene: 7. Germline CDR1 and CDR2: LNHDA and SQIVND (reference sequence). The CDR3 DNA sequence: TGTGCCAGTAGTTGGGGGACAGGGGTGAGCTATGGCTACACCTTC. Its protein product is CASSWGTGVSYGYTF.

This clone was seen only once. The chain links TRBV11-2 to TRBJ2-1, with 7 bases fitting TRBD1. J gave up 12 bases and V 4 bases, and 9 bases lay outside the gene matches. Germline assignment: CDR1 SGHAT and CDR2 FQNNGV. This CDR3 is 13 amino acids long. CDR3 protein: CASSSQTGTAQFF. CDR3 coding DNA: TGTGCCAGCAGCTCACAAACCGGGACAGCGCAGTTCTTC.

This clone is medium-sized by share. J is TRBJ2-3 and V is TRBV29-1; D is uncertain. The germline CDR1 and CDR2 sequences are SQVTM and ANQGSEA. The V and J ends lost 4 bases and 0 bases respectively, with 11 bases between them. The CDR3 contains 14 residues. The CDR3 DNA reads as TGCAGCGTTGTCATCTACCTCAGCACAGATACGCAGTATTTT. Translated: CSVVIYLSTDTQYF.

The rearrangement links TRBV10-2 to TRBJ2-4; D is perhaps TRBD1 (5 bases). Germline assignment: CDR1 WSHSY and CDR2 SAAADI. The CDR3 is 12 residues long. Trimming took off 1 base at V and 8 bases at J, with 6 bases between the two ends. CDR3 nucleotides: TGCGCCAGCAGTGAGTTGACAGACATTCAGTACTTC. Translation gives CASSELTDIQYF.

There are a few counts of this clone. J is TRBJ2-1 and V is TRBV7-9; the D gene is possibly TRBD1 (6 bases). The CDR3 has 14 residues. Germline CDR1 is SEHNR and CDR2 is FQNEAQ (reference sequence). V gave up 5 bases and J gave up 7 bases, with 15 bases separating them. The DNA of the CDR3 is TGTGCCAGCAGCCAGGCAAATAGGGGGAATGAGCAGTTCTTC. The encoded protein is CASSQANRGNEQFF.

The V call is TRBV5-6, the J call TRBJ2-2, with D unresolved. V was pared by 0 bases and J by 4 bases, with 10 bases between. Germline lookup yields CDR1 SGHDT and CDR2 YYEEEE. This CDR3 has 15 amino acids. Written as DNA, the CDR3 is TGTGCCAGCAGCTTGGAACGGCGGCCCACCGGGGAGCTGTTTTTT. Protein product: CASSLERRPTGELFF.

This rearrangement joins TRBV12-2 to TRBJ2-1; the table names TRBD2, a call not compared with the DNA. TRBV12-2 is annotated as a pseudogene. The CDR3 runs to 14 residues. The CDR3 DNA reads as TGTGCAAGTCGCTCGAAGGGACTAGCGGGCCCCCTGTTCTTC. Amino acids: CASRSKGLAGPLFF.

The V call is TRBV12-5, the J call TRBJ1-1; TRBD1 matches 8 bases. Germline trimming cut 3 bases from V and 4 bases from J; bases unmatched to any gene: 7. Germline loops: CDR1 LGHNT, CDR2 FRNRAP. The CDR3 is 15 residues long. The CDR3 DNA reads TGTGCTAGTGGTTTTACCGGACAGGGACGCACTGAAGCTTTCTTT. This gives the protein CASGFTGQGRTEAFF.

Only a few counts were recorded for this clone. The V gene is TRBV6-4, the J gene TRBJ1-2; a weak D match, TRBD1 (6 bases). CDR1 is MRHNA, CDR2 SNTAGT, per germline. V was trimmed by 0 bases and J by 1 base, leaving 24 bases between them. The CDR3 is made up of 20 amino acids. The CDR3, as DNA: TGTGCCAGCAGTGACTCGAAGGGGGGTACTAGGGAGGGGTGTAACTATGGCTACACCTTC. It encodes CASSDSKGGTREGCNYGYTF.

This clone is a singleton in its sample. The chain combines TRBV10-3 with TRBJ1-5; weak D call: TRBD1 (6 bases). Germline V CDR1 and CDR2: ENHRY, SYGVKD. This CDR3 has 13 residues. The V and J ends lost 7 bases and 7 bases respectively, with 14 bases between them. The CDR3 DNA follows: TGTGCCATCAAACAGGGCTCGAACCAGCCCCAGCATTTT. Translation: CAIKQGSNQPQHF.

The gene calls are TRBV6-5 and TRBJ2-5; possible D gene TRBD1, 5 bases. V lost 8 bases, J lost 1 base, and 8 bases lay in between. The CDR3 runs to 12 residues. Germline loops: CDR1 MNHEY, CDR2 SVGAGI. CDR3 in amino acids: CASGAAQETQYF. CDR3 nucleotide sequence: TGTGCCAGCGGGGCAGCCCAAGAGACCCAGTACTTC.